Listed below are T cell receptor beta chains from one sample, sequenced in a study of blood T cell repertoires in COVID-19. Some clones are missing from TCRdb's copy, which holds only in-frame ones; the method was immunoSEQ multiplex PCR. The sample carries roughly 90,000 clones, about 80% recorded once. Sample: peripheral blood. These receptors were taken from a woman aged 70 to 79 with acute or convalescent COVID-19. Both conserved end residues are part of each CDR3. Each record gives: V gene, J gene, D gene, clone size, CDR3 protein, CDR3 DNA. D genes are given only for firm matches. Rows may omit the clone size; those that give it use once, few, many or a size class.

V gene: TRBV19; J gene: TRBJ2-2; D gene: TRBD2; clone size: NA; CDR3 protein: CASFPSGRATGELFF; CDR3 DNA: TGTGCCAGTTTCCCTAGCGGGAGGGCCACCGGGGAGCTGTTTTTT
V gene: TRBV7-9; J gene: TRBJ2-3; D gene: NA; clone size: once; CDR3 protein: CASSLLSPSTDTQYF; CDR3 DNA: TGTGCCAGCAGCTTATTGAGCCCTAGCACAGATACGCAGTATTTT
V gene: TRBV7-9; J gene: TRBJ2-1; D gene: TRBD2; clone size: NA; CDR3 protein: CASSSSAGARDEQFF; CDR3 DNA: TGTGCCAGCAGTTCCTCAGCGGGAGCGCGCGATGAGCAGTTCTTC
V gene: TRBV28; J gene: TRBJ2-5; D gene: TRBD2; clone size: NA; CDR3 protein: CASSDRQRDVKTQYF; CDR3 DNA: TGTGCCAGCAGTGATAGGCAGCGGGACGTAAAGACCCAGTACTTC
V gene: TRBV10-3; J gene: TRBJ1-4; D gene: TRBD1; clone size: NA; CDR3 protein: CAISAGTGGGEKLFF; CDR3 DNA: TGTGCCATCAGTGCCGGGACAGGGGGCGGTGAAAAACTGTTTTTT
V gene: TRBV5-1; J gene: TRBJ2-1; D gene: NA; clone size: NA; CDR3 protein: CASSLASSYNEQFF; CDR3 DNA: TGCGCCAGCAGCTTGGCCAGCTCCTACAATGAGCAGTTCTTC
V gene: TRBV5-8; J gene: TRBJ2-2; D gene: NA; clone size: NA; CDR3 protein: CASSVTLNTGELFF; CDR3 DNA: TGTGCCAGCAGCGTGACATTGAACACCGGGGAGCTGTTTTTT
V gene: TRBV6-5; J gene: TRBJ2-2; D gene: TRBD2; clone size: NA; CDR3 protein: CASRRVTSEGGELFF; CDR3 DNA: TGTGCCAGCAGGAGGGTGACTAGCGAGGGCGGGGAGCTGTTTTTT
V gene: TRBV15; J gene: TRBJ2-7; D gene: NA; clone size: NA; CDR3 protein: CATSVGVSYEQYF; CDR3 DNA: TGTGCCACCAGCGTCGGGGTCTCCTACGAGCAGTACTTC
V gene: TRBV27; J gene: TRBJ2-2; D gene: NA; clone size: NA; CDR3 protein: CASSLISTGELFF; CDR3 DNA: TGTGCCAGCAGTTTAATTAGCACCGGGGAGCTGTTTTTT
V gene: TRBV30; J gene: TRBJ1-1; D gene: NA; clone size: few; CDR3 protein: CAWSVSGVAEAFF; CDR3 DNA: TGTGCCTGGAGTGTTTCGGGAGTTGCTGAAGCTTTCTTT
V gene: TRBV28; J gene: TRBJ2-7; D gene: NA; clone size: many; CDR3 protein: CASSSADSSYEQYF; CDR3 DNA: TGTGCCAGCAGTTCTGCTGACAGTTCCTACGAGCAGTACTTC
V gene: TRBV7-2; J gene: TRBJ2-7; D gene: NA; clone size: NA; CDR3 protein: CASSLLSRGDYEQYF; CDR3 DNA: TGTGCCAGCAGCTTACTGTCCAGGGGTGACTACGAGCAGTACTTC
V gene: TRBV15; J gene: TRBJ2-3; D gene: NA; clone size: NA; CDR3 protein: CATSRGPPTGHRTDTQYF; CDR3 DNA: TGTGCCACCAGCAGAGGGCCCCCGACAGGACACCGCACAGATACGCAGTATTTT
V gene: TRBV6-2/TRBV6-3; J gene: TRBJ1-5; D gene: NA; clone size: few; CDR3 protein: CASSYSSLGNQPQHF; CDR3 DNA: TGTGCCAGCAGTTACTCGAGCTTGGGCAATCAGCCCCAGCATTTT
V gene: TRBV5-4; J gene: TRBJ1-2; D gene: TRBD1; clone size: NA; CDR3 protein: CASRTDRGKGYTF; CDR3 DNA: TGTGCCAGCAGAACCGACAGGGGAAAAGGCTACACCTTC
V gene: TRBV18; J gene: TRBJ2-2; D gene: NA; clone size: NA; CDR3 protein: CASSPSVSTGELFF; CDR3 DNA: TGTGCCAGCTCACCATCAGTATCTACCGGGGAGCTGTTTTTT
V gene: TRBV5-6; J gene: TRBJ1-1; D gene: TRBD1; clone size: NA; CDR3 protein: CASILSWTGSNEAFF; CDR3 DNA: TGTGCCAGCATCCTTAGTTGGACAGGGAGTAATGAAGCTTTCTTT
V gene: TRBV5-8; J gene: TRBJ2-1; D gene: TRBD1; clone size: NA; CDR3 protein: CASSRDRVGGDEQFF; CDR3 DNA: TGTGCCAGCAGCCGGGACAGGGTGGGAGGGGATGAGCAGTTCTTC